These 13 T cell receptor beta chains were all obtained from the same sample, sequenced in a study of cytomegalovirus exposure and HLA in healthy donors. In the PCR, 60 Vbeta and 13 Jbeta primers were used. TCRdb's table, derived via immunoSEQ multiplex PCR, lists solely in-frame clones and lacks some. The sample has more than 100,000 clones; approximately 10% are singletons. The sequenced sample was PBMCs. The receptors shown here come from a woman aged 35 to 49 in good health and CMV-seropositive.

The rearrangement uses TRBV6-1 and TRBJ1-1; 7 bases map to TRBD1. Germline V gives CDR1 MNHNS, CDR2 SASEGT. The CDR3 runs 14 residues. Germline trimming cut 4 bases from V and 1 base from J; bases unmatched to any gene: 3. The chain's CDR3 is CASSVNRGNTEAFF. For the CDR3, the DNA is TGTGCCAGCAGTGTAAACAGGGGGAACACTGAAGCTTTCTTT.

This clone was found a few times. This chain connects TRBV2 to TRBJ1-5; a possible D gene is TRBD1 (6 bases). V lost 9 bases and J lost 0, with 12 bases in between. The CDR3 totals 14 residues. Germline V CDR1 and CDR2: SNHLY, FYNNEI. CDR3 DNA sequence: TGTGCCAGTCAGGGGAAATTTAGCAATCAGCCCCAGCATTTT. Translation gives CASQGKFSNQPQHF. Filled out from reference TRBV2 and TRBJ1-5, the complete variable domain reads EPEVTQTPSHQVTQMGQEVILRCVPISNHLYFYWYRQILGQKVEFLVSFYNNEISEKSEIFDDQFSVERPDGSNFTLKIRSTKLEDSAMYFCASQGKFSNQPQHFGDGTRLSIL.

V is TRBV7-2 and J is TRBJ2-3, with 10 bases aligning to TRBD2. The CDR3 has 16 amino acids. The V segment lost 4 bases and the J segment 4 bases; nucleotides outside the gene matches: 8. CDR1 and CDR2 from the germline V gene are SGHTA and FQGNSA. CDR3 in DNA: TGTGCCAGCAGCTCCTTAGCGGGGGGTTTTTCAGATACGCAGTATTTT. Translated: CASSSLAGGFSDTQYF.

This clone has a count of ten or more. The chain employs TRBV29-1 and TRBJ1-1; tentative D call: TRBD1 (5 bases). Per germline, CDR1 SQVTM and CDR2 ANQGSEA. The ends were cut back, 1 base at V and 0 bases at J, with 6 bases in the middle. The CDR3 runs 13 residues. CDR3 in DNA: TGCAGCGTTGAAGGGGGGGTGAACACTGAAGCTTTCTTT. It is translated as CSVEGGVNTEAFF.

This clone was seen a handful of times. This rearrangement joins TRBV27 to TRBJ2-2; 8 positions match TRBD2. The germline V gene encodes CDR1 MNHEY and CDR2 SMNVEV (reference sequence). Losses at the gene ends were 5 bases for V and 6 bases for J; bases not matched to a gene: 14. This CDR3 contains 17 residues. The CDR3 spells CASSPLGGSGVSGELFF. CDR3 nucleotides: TGTGCCAGCAGTCCTCTGGGTGGTAGCGGGGTATCCGGGGAGCTGTTTTTT.

Details on this clone: Within the sample, other DNA sequences also encode this same CDR3. V usage is TRBV5-1 and J usage is TRBJ1-1; no definite D call. CDR3 size: 14 residues. Deletions cut 0 bases from V and 4 bases from J, with 10 bases between. Germline-derived CDR1 and CDR2 are SGHRS and YFSETQ. The CDR3 loop reads CASSLERGSTEAFF. CDR3 bases: TGCGCCAGCAGCTTGGAAAGAGGGAGCACTGAAGCTTTCTTT.

This chain connects TRBV5-1 to TRBJ2-5; TRBD2 matches 10 bases. Per germline, CDR1 SGHRS and CDR2 YFSETQ. The CDR3 covers 13 residues. V was clipped by 7 bases and J by 5 bases; unmatched bases: 5. The CDR3 spells CASATSGAETQYF. CDR3 nucleotides: TGCGCCAGCGCCACTAGCGGGGCCGAGACCCAGTACTTC.

This clone has more than one count but fewer than ten. The J gene is TRBJ1-1, the V gene TRBV12-5; D perhaps matches TRBD1 (5 bases). The CDR3 has 12 amino acids. CDR1 and CDR2 from the germline V gene are LGHNT and FRNRAP. The V end was cut by 2 bases, the J end by 4 bases, with 5 bases between. The CDR3 region is CASGLRGTEAFF. CDR3 coding DNA: TGTGCTAGTGGTTTGAGGGGCACTGAAGCTTTCTTT.

The table lists this clone with a few counts. V usage is TRBV29-1 and J usage is TRBJ2-5, with TRBD2 matching over 7 bases. Germline CDR1 SQVTM, CDR2 ANQGSEA. CDR3 length: 14 amino acids. Trimming cost V 7 bases and J 4 bases; bases outside gene matches: 12. CDR3 region: CSAGGRLVRETQYF. The CDR3 DNA is TGCAGCGCCGGGGGGAGATTGGTAAGAGAGACCCAGTACTTC.

This clone was detected only a few times. The CDR3 sequence is CASSQDPWRGTEAFF. CDR3 nucleotide sequence: TGTGCCAGCAGCCAGGACCCGTGGAGGGGAACTGAAGCTTTCTTT. The chain combines TRBV4-2 with TRBJ1-1; weak D call: TRBD1 (5 bases). V gave up 3 bases and J gave up 5 bases, with 16 bases separating them. Germline V lookup: CDR1 LGHNA, CDR2 YNFKEQ. This CDR3 region has 15 residues.

V is TRBV2 and J is TRBJ1-1, with D possibly matching TRBD1 (6 bases). Trimming pared 5 bases from V and 3 bases from J, leaving 13 bases between. Germline V gene sequence: CDR1 SNHLY, CDR2 FYNNEI. The CDR3 extends over 14 amino acids. The CDR3 coding sequence is TGTGCCAGCAGTCGGCAGGGGCGTGACACTGAAGCTTTCTTT. Translation gives CASSRQGRDTEAFF.

V is TRBV11-2 and J is TRBJ1-1, with TRBD1 identical over 7 bases. The CDR3 loop spans 14 amino acids. CDR1 SGHAT and CDR2 FQNNGV come from the germline V gene. V lost 6 bases and J lost 6; bases outside the gene matches: 10. CDR3 amino acids: CASRQTAGTAEAFF. CDR3 nucleotides: TGTGCCAGCAGACAAACAGCCGGGACAGCTGAAGCTTTCTTT.

The J gene is TRBJ1-6, the V gene TRBV6-5; 8 nucleotides line up with TRBD1. Germline V gene sequence: CDR1 MNHEY, CDR2 SVGAGI. Losses at the gene ends were 1 base for V and 8 bases for J; bases not matched to a gene: 4. The CDR3 is made up of 15 amino acids. The CDR3 DNA sequence: TGTGCCAGCAGTTACTTAGGACAGGGCGATTCACCCCTCCACTTT. This encodes CASSYLGQGDSPLHF.